This T cell receptor (beta chain) was recovered during a study of Graves' ophthalmopathy and Graves' hyperthyroidism (dated by TCRdb to the late 2010s). Broadly, across the study: Hyperthyroidism was considered stable if no progression to ophthalmopathy occurred within 18 months of follow-up. The study used signatures of the TCR beta repertoire to tell Graves' ophthalmopathy apart from Graves' hyperthyroidism and to predict which patients would progress to ophthalmopathy. In total, 135 blood samples were TCR-sequenced: approximately 42 ophthalmopathy, about 75 hyperthyroidism and roughly 17 hyperthyroidism-to-ophthalmopathy patients. A discovery set of 90 to 100 patients (around 40 ophthalmopathy, about 55 stable hyperthyroidism) was enrolled to explore V-J signatures distinguishing ophthalmopathy from hyperthyroidism. For independent validation, a separate cohort was made up of 18 hyperthyroidism patients plus 17 patients who later progressed from hyperthyroidism to ophthalmopathy. In more than five hyperthyroidism patients, the T-cell repertoires found in thyroid tissue were compared with those found in blood. Following sampling, methimazole starting at 30 mg daily was administered to hyperthyroidism patients, and high-dose intravenous methylprednisolone was administered to ophthalmopathy patients.

This clonotype was detected only a few times. The clone's antigen remains unknown. One base away there is no much larger clone; base qualities are not given. The CDR3 sequence holds 16 residues, the cysteine and phenylalanine included. Only the CDR3 region is kept as DNA, spanning 48 bases read in frame from base 1. V has 9 bases trimmed and J has 3 bases trimmed; junction bases matching no gene number 11. CDR1 LNHDA and CDR2 SQIVND were looked up in the germline V gene (reference sequence). Hyperthyroidism patients were newly diagnosed, with disease duration under 2 months, and aged 18 to 65 years. Patients with other autoimmune diseases, uncontrolled infections, pregnancy or lactation were excluded from the study. Clinical symptoms, serum thyroxine, TRAb, thyroid ultrasound and orbital computed tomography formed the basis of the diagnosis. Trizol reagent was used to extract the total RNA, and its quality was then checked on an Agilent 2100 Bioanalyzer.

For repertoire sequencing, the TCR beta CDR3 regions were amplified from RNA transcripts. A first-round RT-PCR used HTBI primers with the Qiagen OneStep RT-PCR kit, followed by a second-round multiplex PCR, size selection and purification. Libraries were sequenced on an Illumina HiSeq2000 using paired-end 100 bp reads. Concerning the study's data processing: Reads were processed with SOAPnuke, discarding reads with adapters, uncalled bases, mean Phred below 15, or no exact constant-primer or identifier match. COPE v1.2.5 was used to merge high-quality paired reads. Clonotypes were defined as unique nucleotide sequences and were aligned to IMGT TRB V, D and J references using MiTCR v1.1. The analysis was limited to V-J combinations with a frequency above 0.0001, which together covered 99% to 99.2% of the repertoires. For each V-J combination, a TCR clonal expansion and chaos score was defined as the ratio of F50 clonal expansion to chaos observed in the TCRdist matrix. Welch's t-statistics and random forest were used to reduce features to approximately 13 V-J combinations, which were fed into a naive Bayes classifier. The Morisita-Horn index was used to measure how similar the thyroid and blood repertoires were. TCRdb applied fastp at Q25 and MiXCR to the public reads, then kept only in-frame beta chains. Duplicate CDR3 protein sequences are folded into a single record with the most common DNA and genes. The V and J calls and clone size come from TCRdb's table, not from the authors' own analysis. Recorded for this sample are about 550,000 distinct CDR3 sequences; about 40% of them occurred a single time. Together, the top ten hold about 4% of the sample.

General findings and caveats noted by the study authors: No statistical method was used to predetermine the sample size, and group allocation was not hidden from the investigators. Most expanded thyroid clonotypes with frequency above 0.001 were also detected in blood, suggesting blood repertoires may reflect the thyroid immune response. In validation, the model predicted ophthalmopathy progression with about 71% sensitivity and about 73% specificity; roughly eleven predicted patients were CT-confirmed with GO in a median of roughly 6.8 months. In cross-validation, the 13-signature model distinguished ophthalmopathy from stable hyperthyroidism with approximately 90% sensitivity and 81% to 83% specificity, and in the test set the corresponding values were approximately 80% and 75%.

The V and J genes are TRBV19 and TRBJ1-6, with TRBD1 identical over 7 junction bases. This clonotype was obtained from an adult man with Graves' hyperthyroidism. Sequencing was performed on peripheral blood or thyroid tissue (not recorded which). The nucleotide sequence is given as TGTGCCAGCAGGGACAGCCTAACCTACTATAATTCACCCCTCCACTTT. The resulting protein is CASRDSLTYYNSPLHF.